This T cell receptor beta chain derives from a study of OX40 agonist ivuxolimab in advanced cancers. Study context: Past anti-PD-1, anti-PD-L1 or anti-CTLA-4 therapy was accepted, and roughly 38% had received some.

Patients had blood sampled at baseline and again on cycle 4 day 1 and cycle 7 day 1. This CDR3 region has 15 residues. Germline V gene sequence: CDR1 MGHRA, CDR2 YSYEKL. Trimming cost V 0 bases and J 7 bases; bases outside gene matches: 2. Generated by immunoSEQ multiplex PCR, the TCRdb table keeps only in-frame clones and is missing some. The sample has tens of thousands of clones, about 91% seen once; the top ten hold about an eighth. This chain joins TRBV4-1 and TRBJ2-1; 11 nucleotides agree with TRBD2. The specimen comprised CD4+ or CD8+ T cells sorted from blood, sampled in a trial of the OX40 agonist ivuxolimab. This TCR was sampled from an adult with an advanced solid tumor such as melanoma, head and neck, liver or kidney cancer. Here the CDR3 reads CASSQELAGANEQFF. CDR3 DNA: TGCGCCAGCAGCCAAGAACTAGCGGGAGCGAATGAGCAGTTCTTC.